These T cell receptor beta chains were read from a single sample in a study of graft-versus-host responses after intestinal transplantation. These receptors have no identified antigens. Repertoires were generated with immunoSEQ multiplex PCR, while TCRdb's copy carries only in-frame clones and drops some. Of more than 95,000 clones listed, 90% were seen once; the top ten hold more than 0.15%. Sequenced here: unstimulated CD4+ T cells sorted from spleen or lymph node cells, sampled before intestinal transplant. These receptor sequences come from a human donor who received an intestinal transplant. Each CDR3 is given with its conserved first and last residue. A D gene is named only where the DNA matches it firmly. Expanded clones get a size class; other rows say once, few or many, or leave the size out.

d_call j_call v_call clone_size cdr3_aa cdr3_nt
NA TRBJ2-2 TRBV11-2 NA CASSLWTYRDRPGAGELFF TGTGCCAGCAGCTTATGGACCTATCGAGACAGGCCCGGGGCCGGGGAGCTGTTTTTT
NA TRBJ2-3 TRBV5-1 NA CASSLAPSVQTADTQYF TGCGCCAGCAGCTTGGCCCCTAGCGTCCAGACGGCTGATACGCAGTATTTT
TRBD1 TRBJ1-1 TRBV27 NA CASSLISRGRIKNTEAFF TGTGCCAGCAGTTTAATCTCCAGGGGGCGCATTAAGAACACTGAAGCTTTCTTT
NA TRBJ2-1 TRBV27 few CASSLFSVIQGPNNEQFF TGTGCCAGCAGTTTATTCAGCGTTATACAGGGCCCTAACAATGAGCAGTTCTTC
NA TRBJ1-5 TRBV28 NA CASSSRGVGSNQPQHF TGTGCCAGCAGTTCAAGGGGTGTCGGGAGCAATCAGCCCCAGCATTTT
TRBD1 TRBJ1-1 TRBV29-1 NA CSVVPRQGNTEAFF TGCAGCGTTGTCCCCAGACAGGGTAACACTGAAGCTTTCTTT
NA TRBJ1-4 TRBV6-5 NA CASSYGRHEKLFF TGTGCCAGCAGTTACGGGAGGCATGAAAAACTGTTTTTT
TRBD2 TRBJ2-1 TRBV18 NA CASSPSGRAGEQFF TGTGCCAGCTCACCTAGCGGGAGGGCCGGTGAGCAGTTCTTC
TRBD1 TRBJ1-2 TRBV11-2 once CASSLSGQGPNYGYTF TGTGCCAGCAGCTTATCAGGACAGGGCCCTAACTATGGCTACACCTTC
NA TRBJ1-3 TRBV5-4 NA CASKSGSGNTIYF TGTGCCAGCAAATCAGGGTCTGGAAACACCATATATTTT
TRBD1 TRBJ1-4 TRBV7-2 NA CASSRGTDPTNEKLFF TGTGCCAGCAGCAGGGGGACAGACCCAACTAATGAAAAACTGTTTTTT
TRBD2 TRBJ2-3 TRBV19 NA CASSPSGSYTDTQYF TGTGCCAGTAGCCCAAGCGGGAGTTATACAGATACGCAGTATTTT
NA TRBJ2-7 TRBV9 NA CASSVEVGSSYEQYF TGTGCCAGCAGCGTAGAGGTGGGGAGCTCCTACGAGCAGTACTTC
NA TRBJ2-1 TRBV7-2 NA CASSFLGTWNEQFF TGTGCCAGCAGCTTTTTGGGGACTTGGAATGAGCAGTTCTTC
TRBD1 TRBJ1-1 TRBV13 NA CASSLGQRNTEAFF TGTGCCAGCAGCTTGGGACAGCGGAACACTGAAGCTTTCTTT
NA TRBJ1-3 TRBV5-5 NA CASSLFPAGASGNTIYF TGTGCCAGCAGCCTGTTCCCGGCGGGGGCCTCTGGAAACACCATATATTTT
TRBD1 TRBJ1-5 TRBV28 NA CASRATGGEHF TGTGCCAGCAGAGCAACAGGGGGCGAGCATTTT
TRBD2 TRBJ2-1 TRBV29-1 NA CSAAGLADPNEQFF TGCAGCGCCGCAGGACTAGCGGACCCCAATGAGCAGTTCTTC
TRBD1 TRBJ2-5 TRBV5-1 NA CASSWTGQETQYF TGCGCCAGCAGCTGGACAGGGCAAGAGACCCAGTACTTC
NA TRBJ2-1 TRBV10-1 NA CASSETGIWNEQFF TGCGCCAGCAGTGAGACAGGGATTTGGAATGAGCAGTTCTTC
TRBD2 TRBJ2-1 TRBV7-2 once CASSRTSGRVYNEQFF TGTGCCAGCAGCCGGACTAGCGGGAGGGTATACAATGAGCAGTTCTTC
TRBD1 TRBJ2-3 TRBV27 NA CASSYWDRELPDTQYF TGTGCCAGCAGTTACTGGGACAGGGAGCTTCCAGATACGCAGTATTTT
NA TRBJ2-2 TRBV6-5 NA CASSGRTGLTGELFF TGTGCCAGCAGTGGGAGGACAGGCCTCACCGGGGAGCTGTTTTTT
NA TRBJ2-7 TRBV6-5 NA CASFRSAYEQYF TGTGCCAGCTTCCGCTCGGCCTACGAGCAGTACTTC
TRBD1 TRBJ1-5 TRBV6-5 NA CASSYGGTGNQPQHF TGTGCCAGCAGTTACGGTGGGACAGGCAATCAGCCCCAGCATTTT
TRBD1 TRBJ2-3 TRBV19 NA CASTPQARGLADTQYF TGTGCCAGTACCCCCCAGGCCAGGGGGTTGGCGGATACGCAGTATTTT
NA TRBJ1-5 TRBV11-2 NA CASSLDLGGQPQHF TGTGCCAGCAGCTTAGATCTCGGTGGTCAGCCCCAGCATTTT
TRBD2 TRBJ2-2 TRBV11-2 NA CASSLTLASGRLGELFF TGTGCCAGCAGCCTCACCCTGGCTAGCGGACGTCTCGGGGAGCTGTTTTTT
TRBD1 TRBJ1-2 TRBV5-6 NA CASSLRDRGGYGYTF TGTGCCAGCAGCCTGAGAGACAGGGGAGGCTATGGCTACACCTTC
NA TRBJ2-7 TRBV4-3 NA CASSRALLNEQYF TGCGCCAGCAGCCGCGCTCTACTAAACGAGCAGTACTTC
TRBD1 TRBJ1-1 TRBV11-2 NA CASSRHQGAMNTEAFF TGTGCCAGCAGCCGGCATCAGGGGGCGATGAACACTGAAGCTTTCTTT
NA TRBJ2-7 TRBV5-1 NA CASSFGQGGDEQYF TGCGCCAGCAGCTTTGGCCAGGGCGGAGACGAGCAGTACTTC
TRBD1 TRBJ2-7 TRBV5-8 NA CASSLGQGADEQYF TGTGCCAGCAGCCTGGGACAGGGGGCGGACGAGCAGTACTTC
TRBD1 TRBJ2-7 TRBV10-3 NA CAISESLDRSSYEQYF TGTGCCATCAGTGAGTCGCTGGACAGGAGTTCCTACGAGCAGTACTTC
TRBD1 TRBJ1-5 TRBV30 NA CAWGRQGLYQPQHF TGTGCCTGGGGCCGACAGGGACTTTATCAGCCCCAGCATTTT
NA TRBJ1-1 TRBV5-1 NA CASSLQATNTEAFF TGCGCCAGCAGCTTACAGGCAACGAACACTGAAGCTTTCTTT
TRBD2 TRBJ2-7 TRBV2 NA CASSALAGDSYEQYF TGTGCCAGCAGTGCACTAGCGGGGGACTCCTACGAGCAGTACTTC
NA TRBJ2-3 TRBV7-6 NA CASSQRSDTQYF TGTGCCAGCAGCCAGAGGTCAGATACGCAGTATTTT
TRBD2 TRBJ2-7 TRBV5-4 few CASSLHAGGGTEQYF TGTGCCAGCAGCTTGCACGCCGGGGGGGGTACGGAGCAGTACTTC
NA TRBJ1-5 TRBV19 NA CASSRRYSNQPQHF TGTGCCAGTAGTCGCAGGTATAGCAATCAGCCCCAGCATTTT
TRBD1 TRBJ2-3 TRBV6-5 NA CASSYNRGNTDTQYF TGTGCCAGCAGTTACAACAGGGGGAACACAGATACGCAGTATTTT
TRBD1 TRBJ1-4 TRBV5-1 NA CASSPRDRTTNEKLFF TGCGCCAGCAGCCCACGGGACAGGACAACTAATGAAAAACTGTTTTTT
TRBD2 TRBJ2-7 TRBV10-2 NA CASSTTSGSSYEQYF TGCGCCAGCAGTACTACTAGCGGGAGCTCCTACGAGCAGTACTTC
TRBD1 TRBJ1-6 TRBV11-2 NA CASSLAHRGPGSPLHF TGTGCCAGCAGCTTAGCGCACAGGGGGCCCGGATCACCCCTCCACTTT
NA TRBJ1-2 TRBV7-9 once CASSLVSGNYGYTF TGTGCCAGCAGCTTAGTCTCCGGGAACTATGGCTACACCTTC
NA TRBJ2-3 TRBV2 NA CASKEPDTQYF TGTGCCAGCAAGGAGCCAGATACGCAGTATTTT
NA TRBJ2-2 TRBV6-1 NA CASSEHWLNTGELFF TGTGCCAGCAGTGAACATTGGCTCAACACCGGGGAGCTGTTTTTT